Sequencing of this TCR beta chain was carried out in a study of CD8 T cells in Susac syndrome. Sequencing of TCR beta was undertaken in CD8+ and CD4+ T cells derived from blood. Isolation of CD8+ and CD4+ T cells was performed negatively, whereas enrichment of TEMRA cells was done by FACS. An input of about 0.5 to 1 ug of RNA was subjected to reverse transcription using random hexamers. Amplification of TCR beta CDR3 used immunoSEQ multiplex PCR across 54 Vbeta and 13 Jbeta. TCRdb processed the immunoSEQ multiplex PCR reads anew with MiXCR; each CDR3 protein has one entry. Among around 180,000 distinct CDR3 sequences, 95% were seen once, and the ten largest hold 0.093%. V lost 2 bases to trimming and J lost 3 bases, with 13 bases between them. The CDR3 covers 14 residues. Germline V gene lookup returns CDR1 GTSNPN and CDR2 SVGIG (reference sequence). On this clonotype itself: Its cognate antigen is unknown.

Broader study findings: The TCR sequencing and HLA analysis in the study involved a relatively small number of individuals, as the study acknowledged.

This TCR was recovered from a human donor with multiple sclerosis. The sequencing input was CD4+ T cells from PBMCs. The chain links TRBV30 to TRBJ1-2, with D maybe TRBD1 (6 bases). The CDR3 loop is CAWSMGARDYGYTF. The CDR3 DNA sequence: TGTGCCTGGAGTATGGGGGCGCGGGACTATGGCTACACCTTC.